This T cell receptor beta chain was sequenced in a study of shared clonotypes between healthy human individuals. CDR1 is MDHEN, CDR2 SYDVKM, per germline. With V trimmed by 6 bases and J by 7 bases, 12 bases remained unmatched. This CDR3 has 15 residues. Naive CD8 cells lacked CD45RO and underwent positive selection for CCR7, leaving out terminally differentiated effector memory CD45RA+ cells. Some clones are missing from TCRdb's copy, which holds only in-frame ones; the method was immunoSEQ multiplex PCR. This sample has about 2.1 million clones, with roughly 91% found just once. Input material: naive CD8+ T cells from PBMCs. The chain has TRBV28 and TRBJ2-3; 8 bases map to TRBD2. The source is a man between 18 and 29 years old in good health. Some clones in this sample may be carry-over from other donors' samples. The DNA for the CDR3 is TGTGCCAGCAGCAGACTAGCGCCTGGGGGTCATACGCAGTATTTT. Its translation is CASSRLAPGGHTQYF. Filled out from reference TRBV28 and TRBJ2-3, the complete variable domain reads DVKVTQSSRYLVKRTGEKVFLECVQDMDHENMFWYRQDPGLGLRLIYFSYDVKMKEKGDIPEGYSVSREKKERFSLILESASTNQTSMYLCASSRLAPGGHTQYFGPGTRLTVL.